The TCR beta chain under discussion was sequenced for a study of T cells in Graves' hyperthyroidism and ophthalmopathy. The CDR3 runs 15 residues. Germline CDR1 reads SNHLY; CDR2 reads FYNNEI. V lost 4 bases, J lost 6 bases, and 8 bases stayed unmatched. This clonotype was counted at least ten times. RNA transcripts served as the template for amplifying TCR beta CDR3 regions. The primer set for the first-round RT-PCR of the TCR CDR3 was HTBI. TCRdb re-called the multiplex PCR reads through MiXCR, storing one row per CDR3 protein. Among about 300,000 distinct CDR3 sequences listed, approximately 19% were seen once.

The TCR comes from a man aged 50 to 59 with Graves' ophthalmopathy. Sequencing was carried out using blood. The chain has TRBV2 and TRBJ1-2, with 10 bases fitting TRBD1. The CDR3 DNA reads as TGTGCCAGCAGTGGACCCGGGACAGGGGTTCATGGCTACACCTTC. Its protein product is CASSGPGTGVHGYTF.